This T cell receptor (beta chain) stems from a study of tumor-infiltrating lymphocytes in primary liver carcinoma. Germline V gives CDR1 SGHNT, CDR2 YYREEE (reference sequence). The CDR3 totals 16 residues. A primer in the constant region served to generate TCR beta cDNA from 450 to 650 ng of total RNA. Three-round nested multiplex PCR performed with slightly modified ARM-PCR produced the TCR beta libraries. The study ran its first two PCR rounds for about 11 cycles each, using TRBV1-TRBV30 forward primers and a C-beta reverse primer. TCRdb independently ran MiXCR on the multiplex PCR reads; one entry per CDR3 protein. The table has 85,000 to 100,000 distinct CDR3 sequences, about 73% seen once. Overall study findings and caveats: The top-250-clone fraction was significantly higher in tumors than in blood (p = 0.039).

Investigators took RNA and DNA out together from roughly 21-30 mg of unsorted bulk tissue. Remarks on this clonotype: The antigen is not known. Relative to the germline gene, one junction end is altered; a read error may explain this.

The specimen was tumor-adjacent normal liver tissue. This TCR derives from a man aged 35 to 55 with primary liver carcinoma and hepatitis B virus infection. This rearrangement joins TRBV5-4 to TRBJ1-2, with 7 positions matching TRBD1. CDR3 amino acids: CAGSTNQGGRDRSYTF. The DNA for the CDR3 is TGTGCCGGCAGCACTAACCAGGGGGGTCGGGATCGGAGCTACACCTTC.